This T cell receptor (beta chain) originates from a study of radiotherapy plus CTLA-4 blockade in lung cancer. The CDR3 is 15 residues long. The V segment lost 0 bases and the J segment 3 bases; nucleotides outside the gene matches: 1. Germline CDR1 SGDLS, CDR2 YYNGEE. Libraries were prepared by immunoSEQ multiplex PCR; TCRdb keeps only in-frame clonotypes and omits some of them. The sample holds approximately 38,000 clones, just over 85% seen once. The source is a human donor with non-small cell lung cancer whose response to radiotherapy plus ipilimumab could not be evaluated. The chain links TRBV9 to TRBJ2-1; 9 nucleotides agree with TRBD1. The sequenced sample was peripheral blood, obtained from a patient treated with radiotherapy plus ipilimumab. The CDR3 coding sequence is TGTGCCAGCAGCGTAGGACAGGGGGGCTACAATGAGCAGTTCTTC. Protein sequence: CASSVGQGGYNEQFF.